This is a list of T cell receptor beta chains from one sample in a study of blood T cell repertoires in COVID-19. TCRdb keeps only in-frame clones here, not all; method: immunoSEQ multiplex PCR. The data show 250,000 or so clones, roughly nine tenths seen once. Material: peripheral blood. The receptors come from a man between 40 and 49 years old with active or convalescent COVID-19. CDR3s include the opening cysteine and the closing phenylalanine or tryptophan. Fields, in order: J gene, V gene, clone size, D gene, CDR3 protein, CDR3 DNA. A D gene is named only where the DNA matches it firmly. Size is omitted from some rows. Given values are once, few, many or a class for expanded clones.

TRBJ2-7	TRBV6-5	.	TRBD1	CASSYGRGQYEQYF	TGTGCCAGCAGTTACGGCAGGGGGCAATACGAGCAGTACTTC
TRBJ1-2	TRBV5-4	.	TRBD1	CASRLQGAWGYTF	TGTGCCAGCAGGTTACAGGGGGCTTGGGGCTACACCTTC
TRBJ1-2	TRBV19	.	TRBD1	CASSAGTGGVVGYTF	TGTGCCAGTAGTGCGGGGACAGGGGGAGTCGTGGGCTACACCTTC
TRBJ1-2	TRBV5-4	.	.	CASSPIRDNYGYTF	TGTGCCAGCAGTCCCATCCGAGATAACTATGGCTACACCTTC
TRBJ1-1	TRBV2	.	.	CASSEGDYTEAFF	TGTGCCAGCAGTGAAGGCGACTACACTGAAGCTTTCTTT
TRBJ2-2	TRBV7-9	.	TRBD1	CASSFRTGDTGELFF	TGTGCCAGCAGCTTCCGGACAGGGGACACCGGGGAGCTGTTTTTT
TRBJ1-5	TRBV3-1/TRBV3-2	.	.	CASSLEKNQPQHF	TGTGCCAGCAGCCTGGAGAAAAATCAGCCCCAGCATTTT
TRBJ2-7	TRBV25-1	.	.	CASSPGASYEQYF	TGTGCCAGCAGCCCAGGGGCATCCTACGAGCAGTACTTC
TRBJ1-1	TRBV3-1/TRBV3-2	.	.	CASSQALEVTEAFF	TGTGCCAGCAGCCAAGCGCTTGAGGTCACTGAAGCTTTCTTT
TRBJ2-7	TRBV5-8	.	TRBD1	CASSLTGAFYEQYF	TGTGCCAGCAGCTTGACAGGGGCGTTCTACGAGCAGTACTTC
TRBJ2-5	TRBV2	once	TRBD1	CASSWTGLETQYF	TGTGCCAGCTCCTGGACAGGCTTGGAGACCCAGTACTTC